This T cell receptor beta chain was identified in a study of blood T cell repertoires in COVID-19. The V gene lost 8 bases and the J gene lost 5 bases, with 18 bases spanning the gap. This CDR3 is 14 amino acids long. In germline, CDR1 is MNHEY, CDR2 SMNVEV (reference sequence). In the authors' workflow: Quantification of nucleated cells was approximated via reference gene primer amplification. Measured with immunoSEQ multiplex PCR; TCRdb has only the in-frame clones, and not every one. V and J calls and clone size are given by that table; D and trimming were obtained from the DNA. The sample comprises a few hundred thousand clones, 70% to 90% of which are singletons, and approximately 5% rests with the top ten. Recruits, aged roughly 18 to 100 years, lived in 24 US areas.

The sequencing input was PBMCs or T cells enriched from blood (not recorded which). The TCR comes from a woman aged 25 to 39 who had recovered from COVID-19. V and J are TRBV27 and TRBJ1-2, with a weak D call TRBD1 (6 bases). The CDR3 nucleotides read TGTGCCAGCCGAACCGGACAGCCTCATTATGGCTACACCTTC. Amino acid sequence: CASRTGQPHYGYTF.